A single T cell receptor (beta chain) is shown here with its context. The antigen this receptor binds is unknown. Base qualities are not recorded, but no much larger clone differs from it by a single base. Sorted unstimulated T cells and proliferating T cells recovered from mixed lymphocyte reactions underwent TCRbeta CDR3 sequencing. Fresh whole blood from over 8 HLA-typed healthy donors was used to isolate PBMCs. The receptor library was made with the immunoSEQ multiplex PCR assay. About 9.1 x 10^4 TCR templates per sample were assayed on the deep sequencing platform. Genomic DNA extracted from sorted T cells was used for TCRbeta CDR3 sequencing. The authors processed their data as follows. The R programming language was used for the clonal analysis of the TCRbeta CDR3 data. Comparing unstimulated samples against CFSE-low samples taken after the reaction was how alloreactive CD4+ and CD8+ clones were defined. Regulatory or non-regulatory origin of alloreactive CD4+ clones was assigned by matching sequences to the sorted unstimulated Treg and non-Treg repertoires. Held by TCRdb, this immuneACCESS table contains in-frame sequences only and omits some clones. Under half of the omission traces to an unresolved V gene where checked; the cause of the rest is unknown. Clone size and the V and J calls come from that table; the DNA yielded D and trimming. For this sample the table gives about 98,000 clones, of which roughly 90% were detected only once. The ten largest clones add up to roughly 1% of the sample.

The data are from a study of siplizumab effects on memory and regulatory T cells (dated by TCRdb to the late 2010s). For the wider study: The effect of the anti-CD2 antibody siplizumab on alloreactive T-cell subsets was examined in allogeneic mixed lymphocyte reactions constructed from human PBMCs. On the study overall, not on this receptor specifically: In reactions with siplizumab, an average of 68.8% of mappable alloreactive CD4+ clones were Treg-derived, compared with 26.9% in control reactions. Whether proliferating Tregs from siplizumab cultures were suppressive was not functionally confirmed. Unstimulated naive T cells appeared more diverse than memory T cells, and naive cells seemed to contribute substantially to the alloresponse. Because sequences below about 10^-5 frequency were poorly captured, only a minor fraction of alloreactive clones could be mapped to unstimulated subsets. Siplizumab significantly reduced the cumulative frequency of alloreactive sequences traceable to unstimulated CD4+ memory T cells. Roughly 75-97% of proliferating CD4+ or CD8+ clones could not be assigned a naive or memory phenotype.

Cut back by 1 base and 8 bases, the V and J ends lie 14 bases apart. Measured from the cysteine to the phenylalanine, the CDR3 is 14 residues long. CDR3 DNA only is kept here, 42 bases in frame from base 1. Looking up the germline V gene yields CDR1 SGHVS and CDR2 FQNEAQ. The sequencing sample was made of CD4+ T cells sorted from blood. The TCR sequence derives from a human donor in good health. The V and J segments used are TRBV7-8 and TRBJ1-1, with no D gene named confidently. This receptor has the CDR3 CASSLDWSKPEAFF. The nucleotide sequence reads as follows: TGTGCCAGCAGCTTAGATTGGTCGAAACCCGAAGCTTTCTTT.